The next 3 T cell receptor beta chains were all read from a single sample in a study of blood T cell repertoires in COVID-19. Measured with immunoSEQ multiplex PCR; TCRdb has only the in-frame clones, and not every one. The sample lists over 200,000 clones, over 80% occurring once. The material sequenced was peripheral blood. These receptors were obtained from a man aged 30 to 39 with COVID-19, enrolled during active disease.

The chain carries TRBV28 and TRBJ1-2; the D gene is possibly TRBD1 (6 bases). CDR1 is MDHEN and CDR2 is SYDVKM in the germline V gene. This CDR3 region has 17 residues. Trimming removed 11 bases from V and 3 bases from J, with 28 bases in between. CDR3 sequence: CAVDKSAEQQGYYGYTF. CDR3 DNA: TGTGCCGTCGACAAATCCGCAGAACAACAGGGATACTATGGCTACACCTTC.

The chain couples TRBV24-1 to TRBJ1-2, with 8 bases fitting TRBD1. J was trimmed by 13 bases and V by 2 bases; bases with no gene match: 11. Per germline, CDR1 KGHDR and CDR2 SFDVKD. The CDR3 has 14 amino acids. The chain's CDR3 is CATSDSQGAPLLTF. As DNA, the CDR3 is TGTGCCACCAGTGATTCCCAGGGGGCCCCTTTGCTCACCTTC.

The chain employs TRBV2 and TRBJ1-5; 8 nucleotides align to TRBD1. This CDR3 is 14 amino acids long. Germline assignment: CDR1 SNHLY and CDR2 FYNNEI. V shed 6 bases and J 3 bases; nucleotides not matched to a gene: 4. The CDR3 DNA reads as TGTGCCAGCAGCAGGACAGGGTTCAATCAGCCCCAGCATTTT. This encodes CASSRTGFNQPQHF.